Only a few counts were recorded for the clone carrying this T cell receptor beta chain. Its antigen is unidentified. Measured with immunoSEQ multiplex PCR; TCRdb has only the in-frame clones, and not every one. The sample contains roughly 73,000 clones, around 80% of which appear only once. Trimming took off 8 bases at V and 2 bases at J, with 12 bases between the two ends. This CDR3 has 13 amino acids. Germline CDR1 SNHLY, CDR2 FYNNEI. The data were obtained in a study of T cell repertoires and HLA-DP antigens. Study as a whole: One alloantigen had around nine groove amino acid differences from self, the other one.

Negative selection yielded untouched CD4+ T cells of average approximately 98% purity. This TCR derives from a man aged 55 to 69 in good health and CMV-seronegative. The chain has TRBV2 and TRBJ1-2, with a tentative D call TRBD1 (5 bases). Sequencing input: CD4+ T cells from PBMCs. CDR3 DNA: TGTGCCAGCCAGGGTACCAGGAACTATGGCTACACCTTC. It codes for CASQGTRNYGYTF.